This section outlines one T cell receptor (beta chain) sequence together with its context. These data originate in a study of blood T cell repertoires in COVID-19. Background on the study: The United States, Italy and Spain supplied acute and convalescent COVID-19 samples. T cells, B-cell-depleted T cells, or PBMCs provided the cDNA or gDNA that served as material.

Original data processing: Amplification from reference gene primers served as the basis for estimated nucleated cell counts. The table came from immunoSEQ multiplex PCR; TCRdb's copy has only in-frame clones and leaves some out. V and J calls and clone size are those listed in that table; D and trimming were worked out from the DNA. In the table there are 150,000 to 200,000 clones, 80% to 85% of which are singletons. Germline CDR1 is SGHRS and CDR2 is YFSETQ. The length of the CDR3 is 16 residues. V lost 4 bases and J lost 1; bases outside the gene matches: 9. This chain links TRBV5-1 with TRBJ2-3; TRBD1 matches 7 bases. Sequences were obtained from peripheral blood. The receptor comes from a human donor with acute or convalescent COVID-19. The donor label of this sample is uncertain. The CDR3 protein is CASSMPTGDGTDTQYF. The CDR3 coding sequence is TGCGCCAGCAGCATGCCCACAGGGGACGGCACAGATACGCAGTATTTT.